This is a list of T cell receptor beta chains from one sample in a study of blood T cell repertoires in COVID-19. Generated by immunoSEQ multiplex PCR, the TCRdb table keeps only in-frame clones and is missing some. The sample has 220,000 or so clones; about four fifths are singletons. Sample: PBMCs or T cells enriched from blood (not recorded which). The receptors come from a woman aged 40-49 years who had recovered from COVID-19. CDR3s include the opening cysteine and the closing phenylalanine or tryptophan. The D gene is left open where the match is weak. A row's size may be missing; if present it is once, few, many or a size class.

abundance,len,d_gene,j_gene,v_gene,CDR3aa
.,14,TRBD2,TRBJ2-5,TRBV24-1,CATGTSGSQETQYF
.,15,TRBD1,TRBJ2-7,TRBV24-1,CATSDPRDSTYEQYF
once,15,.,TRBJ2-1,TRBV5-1,CASSKGESSYNEQFF
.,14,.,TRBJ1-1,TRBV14,CASSGPLAGTEAFF
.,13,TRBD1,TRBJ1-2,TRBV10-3,CAISVPDREGYTF
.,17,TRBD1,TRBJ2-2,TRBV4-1,CASSHEPGQGHTGELFF
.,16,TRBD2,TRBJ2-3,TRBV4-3,CASSQSLAGGPDTQYF
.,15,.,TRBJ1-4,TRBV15,CATSSGRGTNEKLFF
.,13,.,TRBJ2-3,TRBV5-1,CASSLQGTDTQYF
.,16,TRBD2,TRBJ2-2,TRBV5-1,CASSLDAGAFTGELFF
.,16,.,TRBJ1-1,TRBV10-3,CAISESPGALNTEAFF
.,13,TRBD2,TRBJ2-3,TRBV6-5,CASSWTSEDTQYF
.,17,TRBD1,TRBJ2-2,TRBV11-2,CASSLPPRTGGTGELFF
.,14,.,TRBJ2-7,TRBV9,CASSVGGGDYEQYF
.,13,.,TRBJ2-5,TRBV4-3,CASSQDRKETQYF
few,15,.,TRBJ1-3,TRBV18,CASSPSGTAGNTIYF
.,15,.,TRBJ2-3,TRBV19,CASSVGGGTTDTQYF
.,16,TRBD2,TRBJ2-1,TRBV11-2,CASSPIAGSSYNEQFF
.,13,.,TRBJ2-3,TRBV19,CASSISFRDTQYF
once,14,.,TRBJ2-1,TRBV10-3,CAISGHLASDEQFF
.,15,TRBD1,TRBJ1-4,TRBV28,CASSSSGTGPRKLFF
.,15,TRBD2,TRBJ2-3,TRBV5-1,CASSDQAGYTDTQYF
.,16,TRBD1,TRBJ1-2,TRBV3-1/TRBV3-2,CASSHLLGQGIYGYTF
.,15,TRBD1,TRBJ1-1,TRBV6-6,CASSYDRGLNTEAFF
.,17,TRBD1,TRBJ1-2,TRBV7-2,CASSLLRQGARGDGYTF
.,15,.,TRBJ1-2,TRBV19,CASSARAGRSDGYTF
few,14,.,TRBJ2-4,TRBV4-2,CASSQDSGGNIQYF
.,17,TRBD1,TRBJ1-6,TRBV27,CASSWTGAPRGNSPLHF
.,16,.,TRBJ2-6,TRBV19,CASSIVLGYGNNVLTF
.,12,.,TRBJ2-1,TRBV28,CASSLALSGQLF
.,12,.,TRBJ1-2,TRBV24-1,CATSATAYGYTF
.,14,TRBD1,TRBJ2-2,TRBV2,CASSGDSDTGELFF
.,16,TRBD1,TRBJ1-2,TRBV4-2,CASSQAGTGESYGYTF
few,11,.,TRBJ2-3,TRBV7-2,CASSFGDTQYF
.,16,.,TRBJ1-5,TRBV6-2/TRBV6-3,CASSYPEGSGDQPQHF
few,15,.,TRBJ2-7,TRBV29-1,CSVLKLTGISYEQYF
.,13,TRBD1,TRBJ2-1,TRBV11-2,CASSPDRDHEQFF
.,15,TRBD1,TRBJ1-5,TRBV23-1,CASKGQGEGYQPQHF
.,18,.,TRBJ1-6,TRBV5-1,CASSPEGTGSSYNSPLHF
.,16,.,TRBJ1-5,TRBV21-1,CASSQKGAEGNQPQHF
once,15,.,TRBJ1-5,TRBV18,CASSPGGFGNQPQHF
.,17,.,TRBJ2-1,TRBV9,CASSATGSWGSYNEQFF
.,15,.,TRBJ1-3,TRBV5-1,CASSLAGGLGNTIYF
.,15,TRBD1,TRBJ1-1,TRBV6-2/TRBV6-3,CASSSWDRMNTEAFF
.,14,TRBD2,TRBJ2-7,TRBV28,CASSSLAGSYEQYF
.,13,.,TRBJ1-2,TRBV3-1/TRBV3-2,CASSQGRRRGYTF
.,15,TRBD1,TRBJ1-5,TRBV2,CASSEEAGGNQPQHF
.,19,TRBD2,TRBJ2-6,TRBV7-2,CASSRRVLADFSGANVLTF
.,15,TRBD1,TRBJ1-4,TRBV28,CASSGLTGVFEKLFF
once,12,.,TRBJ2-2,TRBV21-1,CASSGLRGELFF
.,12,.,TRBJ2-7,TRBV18,CASSPLTGEQYF